This T cell receptor beta chain appears in the sequencing data of a study of blood T cell repertoires in COVID-19. The overall study: From the United States, Italy and Spain came samples of acute and convalescent COVID-19.

The germline V gene encodes CDR1 MGHRA and CDR2 YSYEKL. The CDR3 spans 14 residues. Trimming cost V 8 bases and J 6 bases, with 20 bases left between them. Original analysis: Reference gene primer amplification gave estimated nucleated cell counts. The repertoire was sequenced with immunoSEQ multiplex PCR; TCRdb's copy has only in-frame clones and lacks some. Clone size and V and J calls were adopted from that table, with D and trimming inferred from the DNA. The sample includes tens of thousands of clones, approximately 86% seen only once; the top ten take about 18%. Sequencing was carried out using peripheral blood. This clonotype was obtained from a human donor in a cohort sampled during active COVID-19. The chain couples TRBV4-1 to TRBJ2-7; D possibly corresponds to TRBD2 (5 bases). The CDR3 DNA is TGCGCCAGCTCCACTCCGGGCCCGGCGGGCGAGCAGTACTTC. It translates to CASSTPGPAGEQYF.